This is a list of T cell receptor beta chains from one sample in a study of shared clonotypes between healthy human individuals. Profiling relied on immunoSEQ multiplex PCR, and the TCRdb table lists in-frame clones only, not all of them. The data hold 2.3 million or so clones, with 85% to 95% observed a single time. What was sequenced was naive CD4+ T cells from PBMCs. Source of these receptors: a man between 18 and 29 years old in good health. Some clones in this sample may be carry-over from other donors' samples. Each CDR3 is given with its conserved first and last residue. D genes are given only for firm matches. Size tells how often a clone was seen (once, few, many) or the class of an expanded clone, and some rows leave it out.

abundance	d_gene	j_gene	v_gene	CDR3aa	CDR3nt
once	TRBD1	TRBJ1-1	TRBV5-1	CASSLYGQGARDTEAFF	TGCGCCAGCAGCCTCTACGGACAGGGGGCTAGGGACACTGAAGCTTTCTTT
few	NA	TRBJ1-1	TRBV5-1	CASSLEVVGASEAFF	TGCGCCAGCAGCTTGGAAGTAGTGGGGGCTAGTGAAGCTTTCTTT
NA	TRBD2	TRBJ2-1	TRBV7-9	CASSFSGKNEQFF	TGTGCCAGCAGCTTTAGCGGGAAGAATGAGCAGTTCTTC
NA	TRBD2	TRBJ2-5	TRBV18	CASSLSDTSGVTQYF	TGTGCCAGCTCACTTTCGGACACTAGCGGGGTGACCCAGTACTTC
NA	NA	TRBJ2-2	TRBV4-1	CASRPERGGTGELFF	TGCGCCAGCAGGCCGGAACGTGGGGGGACCGGGGAGCTGTTTTTT
NA	TRBD2	TRBJ2-7	TRBV19	CASSLTSGRTYEQYF	TGTGCCAGTAGTCTAACTAGCGGGCGGACCTACGAGCAGTACTTC
NA	NA	TRBJ2-6	TRBV28	CASSGAERGGANVLTF	TGTGCCAGCAGCGGAGCCGAGAGAGGTGGGGCCAACGTCCTGACTTTC
NA	NA	TRBJ2-5	TRBV18	CASSPLGGAETQYF	TGTGCCAGCTCACCATTGGGTGGGGCAGAGACCCAGTACTTC
once	NA	TRBJ1-1	TRBV5-1	CASSLGAKGMNTEAFF	TGCGCCAGCAGCTTGGGCGCGAAGGGGATGAACACTGAAGCTTTCTTT
NA	NA	TRBJ1-1	TRBV6-1	CASSEKTPWSTEAFF	TGTGCCAGCAGTGAAAAAACCCCCTGGAGCACTGAAGCTTTCTTT
NA	NA	TRBJ2-5	TRBV6-6	CASTRDEETQYF	TGTGCCAGCACCCGGGATGAAGAGACCCAGTACTTC
NA	NA	TRBJ1-5	TRBV27	CASSSGSHNNQPQHF	TGTGCCAGCAGTTCCGGGTCCCACAACAATCAGCCCCAGCATTTT
NA	NA	TRBJ1-1	TRBV19	CASSYPGRNTEAFF	TGTGCCAGTAGTTACCCAGGGAGGAACACTGAAGCTTTCTTT
NA	TRBD2	TRBJ2-3	TRBV9	CASSADRTSGSPTQYF	TGTGCCAGCAGCGCCGATCGGACTAGCGGGAGTCCGACGCAGTATTTT
NA	NA	TRBJ2-3	TRBV18	CASSPPAYTDTQYF	TGTGCCAGCTCACCACCAGCATACACAGATACGCAGTATTTT
NA	TRBD1	TRBJ1-1	TRBV6-5	CASSYPGQVEAFF	TGTGCCAGCAGTTACCCGGGACAGGTTGAAGCTTTCTTT
once	NA	TRBJ1-5	TRBV6-1	CASSEVLGQPQHF	TGTGCCAGCAGCGAGGTCTTGGGTCAGCCCCAGCATTTT
NA	NA	TRBJ2-2	TRBV2	CASSEVRGNTGELFF	TGTGCCAGCAGTGAAGTAAGGGGCAACACCGGGGAGCTGTTTTTT
once	TRBD2	TRBJ2-7	TRBV7-8	CASSLAGVAYEQYF	TGTGCCAGCAGTCTAGCGGGAGTCGCCTACGAGCAGTACTTC
NA	TRBD2	TRBJ2-1	TRBV5-1	CASSLGLAGVNEQFF	TGCGCCAGCAGCTTGGGGCTAGCGGGAGTTAATGAGCAGTTCTTC
NA	TRBD1	TRBJ1-1	TRBV5-1	CASSGGTGGNTEAFF	TGCGCCAGCAGCGGCGGGACAGGGGGCAACACTGAAGCTTTCTTT
NA	NA	TRBJ1-5	TRBV2	CASSLGAGNQPQHF	TGTGCCAGCAGTCTGGGGGCAGGGAATCAGCCCCAGCATTTT
NA	NA	TRBJ2-7	TRBV11-1	CASSSTRAAYEQYF	TGTGCCAGCAGCTCCACCCGAGCAGCCTACGAGCAGTACTTC
NA	NA	TRBJ2-3	TRBV5-1	CASSPGLALSTDTQYF	TGCGCCAGCAGCCCCGGACTGGCACTTAGCACAGATACGCAGTATTTT
NA	TRBD1	TRBJ2-5	TRBV2	CASSRQGPQETQYF	TGTGCCAGCAGTCGACAGGGGCCCCAAGAGACCCAGTACTTC
NA	TRBD2	TRBJ2-1	TRBV4-2	CASGLAGGGEQFF	TGTGCCAGCGGACTAGCGGGAGGAGGTGAGCAGTTCTTC
NA	NA	TRBJ2-2	TRBV18	CASSPRQTALPGVTGELFF	TGTGCCAGCTCACCCCGGCAGACAGCTCTCCCGGGGGTCACCGGGGAGCTGTTTTTT
once	NA	TRBJ2-7	TRBV28	CASSPVGQTYEQYF	TGTGCCAGCAGCCCGGTTGGTCAGACCTACGAGCAGTACTTC
NA	NA	TRBJ2-7	TRBV9	CASSVGGGLAYEQYF	TGTGCCAGCAGCGTCGGTGGGGGGTTGGCCTACGAGCAGTACTTC
NA	TRBD2	TRBJ2-5	TRBV6-6	CASKFSGRAAETQYF	TGTGCCAGCAAGTTCAGCGGGAGGGCCGCAGAGACCCAGTACTTC
NA	NA	TRBJ1-1	TRBV19	CASSTYGGRNEAFF	TGTGCCAGTAGTACGTACGGGGGGCGGAATGAAGCTTTCTTT
NA	NA	TRBJ2-2	TRBV5-1	CASKNMDSRRNTGELFF	TGCGCCAGCAAGAACATGGACAGTCGGCGGAACACCGGGGAGCTGTTTTTT
NA	TRBD2	TRBJ2-7	TRBV6-1	CASMEGGSEDEQYF	TGTGCCAGCATGGAGGGCGGGAGTGAGGACGAGCAGTACTTC
NA	NA	TRBJ2-5	TRBV30	CAWSVGASGEQYF	TGTGCCTGGAGTGTGGGGGCGAGTGGGGAGCAGTACTTC
NA	NA	TRBJ2-3	TRBV7-9	CASSLRGQGTDTQYF	TGTGCCAGCAGCTTACGGGGGCAGGGCACAGATACGCAGTATTTT
NA	TRBD2	TRBJ2-2	TRBV19	CASARARQRESNTGELFF	TGTGCCAGCGCACGGGCTCGCCAGCGGGAGTCGAACACCGGGGAGCTGTTTTTT
once	NA	TRBJ2-5	TRBV5-1	CASSLGATAETQYF	TGCGCCAGCAGCTTGGGGGCCACCGCTGAGACCCAGTACTTC
NA	TRBD2	TRBJ2-1	TRBV7-2	CASSGLAGVVDEQFF	TGTGCCAGCAGCGGATTAGCGGGAGTTGTCGATGAGCAGTTCTTC
NA	TRBD2	TRBJ2-3	TRBV5-4	CASSRGGTTDTQYF	TGTGCCAGCAGCCGCGGGGGGACCACAGATACGCAGTATTTT
NA	TRBD2	TRBJ2-3	TRBV7-9	CASSIAGVSDTQYF	TGTGCCAGCAGTATAGCGGGAGTTTCAGATACGCAGTATTTT
NA	NA	TRBJ1-5	TRBV11-2	CASSLVAGNQPQHF	TGTGCCAGCAGCTTAGTAGCCGGGAATCAGCCCCAGCATTTT
NA	TRBD2	TRBJ2-6	TRBV14	CASSPGLAGTGANVLTF	TGTGCCAGCAGCCCCGGACTAGCGGGAACTGGGGCCAACGTCCTGACTTTC
once	TRBD1	TRBJ1-1	TRBV28	CASNHQGARTEAFF	TGTGCCAGCAACCATCAGGGGGCGCGGACTGAAGCTTTCTTT
NA	NA	TRBJ2-2	TRBV28	CASSLFTGELFF	TGTGCCAGCAGTTTGTTTACCGGGGAGCTGTTTTTT
few	NA	TRBJ2-4	TRBV18	CASSPPLGGEGNIQYF	TGTGCCAGCTCACCACCGTTAGGGGGAGAGGGAAACATTCAGTACTTC
few	NA	TRBJ1-1	TRBV5-1	CASSSQFGAEAFF	TGCGCCAGCAGCTCCCAGTTTGGGGCTGAAGCTTTCTTT
NA	NA	TRBJ1-1	TRBV7-8	CASSQDWNTEAFF	TGTGCCAGCAGCCAGGACTGGAACACTGAAGCTTTCTTT
once	NA	TRBJ1-1	TRBV11-3	CASSPIPSGGAFF	TGTGCCAGCAGCCCGATCCCATCTGGCGGAGCTTTCTTT
NA	NA	TRBJ2-7	TRBV7-2	CASSLSPWGRDEQYF	TGTGCCAGCAGCTTAAGTCCATGGGGAAGGGACGAGCAGTACTTC
NA	NA	TRBJ1-4	TRBV5-8	CASSSLGTGKYEKLFF	TGTGCCAGCAGCTCCCTTGGGACCGGGAAGTACGAAAAACTGTTTTTT
NA	TRBD2	TRBJ2-2	TRBV7-2	CASSLGLAVTGELFF	TGTGCCAGCAGCCTGGGACTAGCGGTGACCGGGGAGCTGTTTTTT